These 29 T cell receptor beta chains were sequenced from one sample in a study of T cell responses to AZD1222 COVID-19 vaccine. The assay was immunoSEQ multiplex PCR, and TCRdb's table has in-frame clones only and misses some. Here the sample spans approximately 110,000 clones, 82% being singletons. This specimen was peripheral blood, taken on day 0 of AZD1222 vaccination. These receptors were obtained from an adult in good health.

CDR3 coding DNA: TGTGCCTGGAGTCTAGGGGAGACCCAGTACTTC. Translated: CAWSLGETQYF. The rearrangement joins TRBV30 to TRBJ2-5; D gene uncertain. This CDR3 has 11 amino acids. The V end was cut by 2 bases, the J end by 5 bases, with 6 bases between. CDR1 is GTSNPN and CDR2 is SVGIG in the germline V gene (reference sequence).

The V and J genes are TRBV2 and TRBJ1-5; possibly TRBD1 for D (5 bases). This CDR3 contains 14 residues. The ends were cut back, 2 bases at V and 7 bases at J, with 12 bases in the middle. Germline V gives CDR1 SNHLY, CDR2 FYNNEI. As DNA, the CDR3 is TGTGCCAGCAGTGAACAGGGACTGGGACAGCCCCAGCATTTT. It encodes CASSEQGLGQPQHF.

The chain recombines TRBV6-5 with TRBJ1-2; D may be TRBD1 (6 bases). V was clipped by 6 bases and J by 4 bases, with 15 bases between them. The CDR3 runs to 14 residues. From germline, CDR1 is MNHEY and CDR2 SVGAGI. The CDR3: CASRLTGIGYGYTF. Here the CDR3 DNA reads TGTGCCAGCAGATTAACAGGGATCGGCTATGGCTACACCTTC.

The chain employs TRBV2 and TRBJ1-2, with D possibly being TRBD1 (5 bases). Trimming took off 8 bases at V and 5 bases at J, with 18 bases between the two ends. CDR3 size: 14 residues. Germline assignment: CDR1 SNHLY and CDR2 FYNNEI. The CDR3 here is CASLPWDRTYGYTF. CDR3 DNA: TGTGCCAGCCTTCCGTGGGACCGCACTTATGGCTACACCTTC.

V is TRBV5-5 and J is TRBJ2-7, with D unclear. This CDR3 region has 14 residues. The ends were cut back, 4 bases at V and 0 bases at J, with 11 bases in the middle. The germline V gene encodes CDR1 SGHKS and CDR2 YYEKEE (reference sequence). The CDR3 here is CASSPEGISYEQYF. CDR3 DNA sequence: TGTGCCAGCAGCCCCGAAGGGATCTCCTACGAGCAGTACTTC.

The rearrangement links TRBV19 to TRBJ1-3, with 10 bases lining up with TRBD1. The germline CDR1 and CDR2 sequences are LNHDA and SQIVND (reference sequence). With 6 bases clipped from V and 0 bases from J, the junction kept 2 bases outside the gene matches. This CDR3 has 15 residues. The DNA for the CDR3 is TGTGCCAGTAGCCGGACAGGGGGCTCTGGAAACACCATATATTTT. This encodes CASSRTGGSGNTIYF.

This rearrangement joins TRBV7-2 to TRBJ1-3; D ambiguous. Looked up from germline, CDR1 is SGHTA and CDR2 is FQGNSA. The CDR3 runs to 19 residues. Trimming stripped 5 bases from V and 1 base from J, with 24 bases between. Written as DNA, the CDR3 is TGTGCCAGCAGCGTCGAGGAACTACGTCTTATGAAGTCTGGAAACACCATATATTTT. Residues: CASSVEELRLMKSGNTIYF.

V and J are TRBV5-1 and TRBJ2-1; TRBD2 matches 15 bases. Germline-derived CDR1 and CDR2 are SGHRS and YFSETQ. With 4 bases clipped from V and 7 bases from J, the junction kept 3 bases outside the gene matches. The CDR3 spans 15 residues. CDR3 sequence: CASSQGTSGGNEQFF. The CDR3 DNA sequence: TGCGCCAGCAGCCAGGGGACTAGCGGGGGGAATGAGCAGTTCTTC. The whole variable domain, filled in from reference TRBV5-1 and TRBJ2-1, reads KAGVTQTPRYLIKTRGQQVTLSCSPISGHRSVSWYQQTPGQGLQFLFEYFSETQRNKGNFPGRFSGRQFSNSRSEMNVSTLELGDSALYLCASSQGTSGGNEQFFGPGTRLTVL.

The V gene is TRBV7-6, the J gene TRBJ2-3; 9 nucleotides line up with TRBD2. The CDR3 has 15 amino acids. V shed 5 bases, J shed 9 bases, and the junction held 12 bases outside the gene matches. Per germline, CDR1 SGHVS and CDR2 FNYEAQ. In DNA form, the CDR3 reads TGTGCCAGCAGCCCCGCCCTAGCGGGGTCAAGGACGCAGTATTTT. This translates into CASSPALAGSRTQYF.

V gene TRBV3-1 (or the pseudogene TRBV3-2) combines with J gene TRBJ2-7; 7 bases match TRBD1. Germline CDR1 reads LGHDT; CDR2 reads YNNKEL (reference sequence). The V segment lost 3 bases and the J segment 0 bases; nucleotides outside the gene matches: 5. This CDR3 comprises 15 residues. The CDR3 here is CASSQPGQSSYEQYF. CDR3 nucleotide sequence: TGTGCCAGCAGCCAGCCGGGACAGAGCTCCTACGAGCAGTACTTC.

This sequence joins TRBV5-6 and TRBJ2-2, with TRBD2 matching over 7 bases. CDR3 length: 16 amino acids. Trimming removed 0 bases from V and 5 bases from J; junction bases left unmatched: 7. Germline V gene lookup returns CDR1 SGHDT and CDR2 YYEEEE. The CDR3 sequence is CASSLGLARQTGELFF. CDR3 in DNA: TGTGCCAGCAGCTTGGGACTAGCTCGCCAGACCGGGGAGCTGTTTTTT.

This clone was detected once. This chain joins TRBV2 and TRBJ1-1; 9 bases line up with TRBD1. The germline gives CDR1 SNHLY, CDR2 FYNNEI. Losses at the gene ends were 4 bases for V and 5 bases for J; bases not matched to a gene: 5. The CDR3 extends over 14 amino acids. This CDR3 is CASSGTGVETEAFF. CDR3 DNA sequence: TGTGCCAGCAGTGGGACAGGGGTTGAGACTGAAGCTTTCTTT.

This clone was observed a handful of times. The V and J genes are TRBV29-1 and TRBJ2-1, with D uncertain. Trimming took 5 bases from V and 4 from J, leaving 9 bases between them. From germline, CDR1 is SQVTM and CDR2 ANQGSEA. CDR3 length: 12 residues. CDR3 bases: TGCAGCGTTATGGACGGATACAATGAGCAGTTCTTC. Its protein product is CSVMDGYNEQFF.

This chain joins TRBV5-1 and TRBJ2-1; D unresolved. The CDR3 runs 14 residues. Between the trimmed V and J ends, which lost 0 bases and 10 bases, there was a span of 14 bases. CDR1 is SGHRS and CDR2 is YFSETQ in the germline V gene. DNA of the CDR3: TGCGCCAGCAGCTTGGCCATCGCGAACGGGGAGCAGTTCTTC. This translates into CASSLAIANGEQFF.

A few counts support this clone. The rearrangement links TRBV4-3 to TRBJ2-2, with D maybe TRBD1 (5 bases). The CDR3 sequence is 14 residues long. The V gene lost 1 base and the J gene lost 3 bases, with 6 bases spanning the gap. In germline, CDR1 is LGHNA, CDR2 YSLEER. The CDR3 is CASSQGQYTGELFF. The CDR3 nucleotides are TGCGCCAGCAGCCAAGGACAGTACACCGGGGAGCTGTTTTTT.

V and J are TRBV27 and TRBJ1-6, with D perhaps matching TRBD1 (5 bases). The CDR3 totals 14 residues. Germline V gene sequence: CDR1 MNHEY, CDR2 SMNVEV (reference sequence). Trimming shortened V by 5 bases and J by 7 bases, and 12 bases separated the two germline ends. CDR3 sequence reads: CASSRQKFNSPLHF. The CDR3 coding sequence is TGTGCCAGCAGTAGACAGAAATTCAATTCACCCCTCCACTTT.

V and J are TRBV19 and TRBJ1-2; D is ambiguous. CDR1 is LNHDA and CDR2 is SQIVND in the germline V gene (reference sequence). This CDR3 has 14 amino acids. V was cut by 5 bases and J by 0 bases, with 10 bases left in between. Here the CDR3 reads CASSRVGTNYGYTF. Written as DNA, the CDR3 is TGTGCCAGTAGTCGGGTGGGTACTAACTATGGCTACACCTTC.

The chain uses TRBV6-1 and TRBJ1-5; no clear D. CDR3 length: 13 residues. Germline lookup yields CDR1 MNHNS and CDR2 SASEGT. The ends were cut back, 2 bases at V and 7 bases at J, with 9 bases in the middle. CDR3 amino acids: CASSESLRQPQHF. CDR3 DNA: TGTGCCAGCAGTGAATCCTTGCGACAGCCCCAGCATTTT.

CDR3 nucleotides: TGTGCCTGGAGTGGGCACCCGGGACTAGCGGGGGGCAATGAGCAGTTCTTC. Protein sequence: CAWSGHPGLAGGNEQFF. J is TRBJ2-1 and V is TRBV30; 15 bases line up with TRBD2. This CDR3 has 17 amino acids. V lost 1 base to trimming and J lost 6 bases; unmatched junction nucleotides: 7. Per germline, CDR1 GTSNPN and CDR2 SVGIG (reference sequence). The entire variable domain, with the rest obtained from reference TRBV30 and TRBJ2-1, is as follows: SQTIHQWPATLVQPVGSPLSLECTVEGTSNPNLYWYRQAAGRGLQLLFYSVGIGQISSEVPQNLSASRPQDRQFILSSKKLLLSDSGFYLCAWSGHPGLAGGNEQFFGPGTRLTVL.

This chain uses TRBV14 with TRBJ1-3; D is uncertain. There are 16 residues in the CDR3. V was shortened by 0 bases and J by 0 bases, with 9 bases between the two germline ends. Germline loops: CDR1 SGHDN, CDR2 FVKESK. The CDR3 DNA is TGTGCCAGCAGCCAAGAGTTAGGCCTCTCTGGAAACACCATATATTTT. Translating it yields CASSQELGLSGNTIYF.

The chain uses TRBV4-2 and TRBJ2-2, with 9 bases fitting TRBD2. The CDR3 contains 16 residues. V lost 1 base and J lost 6; bases outside the gene matches: 6. CDR1 is LGHNA and CDR2 is YNFKEQ in the germline V gene. The CDR3 DNA sequence: TGTGCCAGCAGCCAAGGTTTAGCGGGGGATGCCGGGGAGCTGTTTTTT. It translates to CASSQGLAGDAGELFF.

The chain joins TRBV9 to TRBJ1-2, with a weak D call TRBD1 (5 bases). Trimming cost V 6 bases and J 4 bases, with 10 bases left between them. The germline CDR1 and CDR2 sequences are SGDLS and YYNGEE. The CDR3 spans 12 residues. In DNA form, the CDR3 reads TGTGCCAGCACCAGGGACGGCTATGGCTACACCTTC. Its translation: CASTRDGYGYTF. Full variable domain (rest looked up from reference TRBV9 and TRBJ1-2): DSGVTQTPKHLITATGQRVTLRCSPRSGDLSVYWYQQSLDQGLQFLIQYYNGEERAKGNILERFSAQQFPDLHSELNLSSLELGDSALYFCASTRDGYGYTFGSGTRLTVV.

This rearrangement joins TRBV20-1 to TRBJ2-7; D not certain. V lost 3 bases and J 1 base, leaving 4 bases between the germline ends. Germline CDR1 and CDR2: DFQATT and SNEGSKA (reference sequence). The CDR3 has 11 residues. The CDR3 DNA reads TGCAGTGCTAGGACATCCTACGAGCAGTACTTC. The encoded protein is CSARTSYEQYF.

CDR3 protein: CASSPTPGSGQPQHF. DNA for the CDR3: TGCGCCAGCAGCCCTACCCCGGGTTCGGGGCAGCCCCAGCATTTT. The chain links TRBV5-1 to TRBJ1-5; D gene ambiguous. The V and J ends lost 4 bases and 7 bases respectively, with 18 bases between them. The germline V gene encodes CDR1 SGHRS and CDR2 YFSETQ. This CDR3 has 15 residues.

V is TRBV3-1 (or the pseudogene TRBV3-2) and J is TRBJ2-3, with 13 bases identical to TRBD2. This CDR3 contains 16 residues. V lost 3 bases and J lost 9; bases outside the gene matches: 9. Germline V gene data show CDR1 as LGHDT and CDR2 as YNNKEL (reference sequence). CDR3 protein: CASSQGTSGDTATQYF. The CDR3 nucleotides read TGTGCCAGCAGCCAGGGGACTAGCGGGGATACCGCAACGCAGTATTTT.

The genes are TRBV29-1 and TRBJ2-2, with TRBD1 identical over 7 bases. The length of the CDR3 is 14 residues. The germline CDR1 and CDR2 sequences are SQVTM and ANQGSEA. With 6 bases clipped from V and 1 base from J, the junction kept 5 bases outside the gene matches. CDR3 sequence reads: CSVIRDRNTGELFF. DNA of the CDR3: TGCAGCGTCATACGGGACAGGAACACCGGGGAGCTGTTTTTT.

This sequence joins TRBV29-1 and TRBJ1-3; D not certain. Trimming removed 3 bases from V and 4 bases from J, with 16 bases in between. The V gene's germline CDR1 is SQVTM and CDR2 ANQGSEA. This CDR3 comprises 15 residues. CDR3 amino acids: CSVEGMTATGNTIYF. The CDR3 DNA reads TGCAGCGTTGAGGGTATGACGGCTACGGGAAACACCATATATTTT.

This clone was counted only a few times. Other DNA variants within this sample encode the same CDR3. The CDR3 reads CASSLGGEAFF. The CDR3, as DNA: TGTGCCAGCAGCTTAGGAGGAGAAGCTTTCTTT. The J gene is TRBJ1-1, the V gene TRBV7-9; D ambiguous. V was shortened by 1 base and J by 8 bases, with 5 bases between the two germline ends. Germline V gene data show CDR1 as SEHNR and CDR2 as FQNEAQ (reference sequence). This CDR3 contains 11 residues. Based on the CDR3 plus reference TRBV7-9 and TRBJ1-1, the full variable domain is DTGVSQNPRHKITKRGQNVTFRCDPISEHNRLYWYRQTLGQGPEFLTYFQNEAQLEKSRLLSDRFSAERPKGSFSTLEIQRTEQGDSAMYLCASSLGGEAFFGQGTRLTVV.

The V and J genes are TRBV7-9 and TRBJ2-5, with D maybe TRBD1 (6 bases). Germline CDR1 and CDR2: SEHNR and FQNEAQ (reference sequence). The CDR3 sequence is 15 residues long. The V and J ends lost 0 bases and 1 base respectively, with 9 bases between them. As DNA, the CDR3 is TGTGCCAGCAGCTTAGCGGGGGCAGTCCAAGAGACCCAGTACTTC. Residues: CASSLAGAVQETQYF. The complete variable domain, with remaining parts taken from reference TRBV7-9 and TRBJ2-5, reads DTGVSQNPRHKITKRGQNVTFRCDPISEHNRLYWYRQTLGQGPEFLTYFQNEAQLEKSRLLSDRFSAERPKGSFSTLEIQRTEQGDSAMYLCASSLAGAVQETQYFGPGTRLLVL.